The rows below give T cell receptor beta chains drawn from one sample of a study of T cell responses to AZD1222 COVID-19 vaccine. Profiled with immunoSEQ multiplex PCR; TCRdb holds only in-frame clones, not every one. Of about 120,000 clones listed, roughly 90% are singletons. The sample in question was peripheral blood, obtained on day 0 of AZD1222 vaccination. These receptors all stem from an adult in good health. Both conserved end residues are part of each CDR3. A D gene is named only where the DNA matches it firmly. Only part of the rows carry a size: once, few, many, or a class if the clone is expanded.

clone size: .
V gene: TRBV28
J gene: TRBJ1-2
D gene: .
CDR3 DNA: TGTGCCAGCAGTTTGACAGCTCGGAGTGGCTACACCTTC
CDR3 protein: CASSLTARSGYTF

clone size: once
V gene: TRBV28
J gene: TRBJ1-2
D gene: .
CDR3 DNA: TGTGCCAGCAGTTTAGGCAGGACCGCTAACTATGGCTACACCTTC
CDR3 protein: CASSLGRTANYGYTF

clone size: .
V gene: TRBV29-1
J gene: TRBJ1-5
D gene: .
CDR3 DNA: TGCAGCGCTATGTCCAGCCTCAATCAGCCCCAGCATTTT
CDR3 protein: CSAMSSLNQPQHF

clone size: .
V gene: TRBV6-5
J gene: TRBJ2-7
D gene: .
CDR3 DNA: TGTGCCAGCAGCCCGGGAACTATCCACGAGCAGTACTTC
CDR3 protein: CASSPGTIHEQYF

clone size: .
V gene: TRBV6-5
J gene: TRBJ1-4
D gene: TRBD1
CDR3 DNA: TGTGCCAGCAGACCTACAGGGGGCCAAAATGAAAAACTGTTTTTT
CDR3 protein: CASRPTGGQNEKLFF

clone size: .
V gene: TRBV7-2
J gene: TRBJ1-5
D gene: TRBD1
CDR3 DNA: TGTGCCAGCAGCCTAACGACAGGGATCTATAGCAATCAGCCCCAGCATTTT
CDR3 protein: CASSLTTGIYSNQPQHF

clone size: once
V gene: TRBV11-2
J gene: TRBJ2-3
D gene: .
CDR3 DNA: TGTGCCAGCAGGGGCCCGGGCTCAGATACGCAGTATTTT
CDR3 protein: CASRGPGSDTQYF

clone size: .
V gene: TRBV27
J gene: TRBJ1-1
D gene: .
CDR3 DNA: TGTGCCAGCGGTCCCCTTGGCATGATTAAGACGGGACACACTGAAGCTTTCTTT
CDR3 protein: CASGPLGMIKTGHTEAFF

clone size: .
V gene: TRBV24-1
J gene: TRBJ1-2
D gene: TRBD1
CDR3 DNA: TGTGCCACCAGGGCGGGACAGGGCCTCGACTACACCTTC
CDR3 protein: CATRAGQGLDYTF

clone size: .
V gene: TRBV25-1
J gene: TRBJ2-2
D gene: .
CDR3 DNA: TGTGCCTGCGGAGGGACCACCGGGGAGCTGTTTTTT
CDR3 protein: CACGGTTGELFF

clone size: .
V gene: TRBV6-2/TRBV6-3
J gene: TRBJ2-5
D gene: .
CDR3 DNA: TGTGCCAGCAGTTACTCGAGAGGGGACCAAGAGACCCAGTACTTC
CDR3 protein: CASSYSRGDQETQYF

clone size: .
V gene: TRBV11-1
J gene: TRBJ1-2
D gene: .
CDR3 DNA: TGTGCCAGCAGCTTTCGAGGAGGCTACACCTTC
CDR3 protein: CASSFRGGYTF

clone size: .
V gene: TRBV13
J gene: TRBJ1-4
D gene: .
CDR3 DNA: TGTGCCAGCAGCTACCTAACAACTAATGAAAAACTGTTTTTT
CDR3 protein: CASSYLTTNEKLFF

clone size: .
V gene: TRBV7-6
J gene: TRBJ2-7
D gene: TRBD2
CDR3 DNA: TGTGCCAGCAGCTTAGCTTTAGGGCGGACTAGCGGTTACTACGAGCAGTACTTC
CDR3 protein: CASSLALGRTSGYYEQYF

clone size: .
V gene: TRBV9
J gene: TRBJ2-3
D gene: TRBD2
CDR3 DNA: TGTGCCAGCAGCGTCTTCCTTTTGACTAGCCAGAGGTCTACAGATACGCAGTATTTT
CDR3 protein: CASSVFLLTSQRSTDTQYF

clone size: .
V gene: TRBV28
J gene: TRBJ2-5
D gene: .
CDR3 DNA: TGTGCCAGCAGGTCAGCGCAAGAGACCCAGTACTTC
CDR3 protein: CASRSAQETQYF

clone size: .
V gene: TRBV2
J gene: TRBJ2-7
D gene: .
CDR3 DNA: TGTGCCAGCAGTCCGGCAGGGTCCGACGAGCAGTACTTC
CDR3 protein: CASSPAGSDEQYF

clone size: .
V gene: TRBV7-2
J gene: TRBJ2-7
D gene: .
CDR3 DNA: TGTGCCAGCAGCTTATCTGAGGGAGTCTCCTACGAGCAGTACTTC
CDR3 protein: CASSLSEGVSYEQYF

clone size: .
V gene: TRBV3-1/TRBV3-2
J gene: TRBJ1-2
D gene: .
CDR3 DNA: TGTGCCAGCAGCCAAGATTCGGCTCAAAGGCGTGGCTACACCTTC
CDR3 protein: CASSQDSAQRRGYTF

clone size: once
V gene: TRBV7-2
J gene: TRBJ2-7
D gene: .
CDR3 DNA: TGTGCCAGCAGCCCGGGGGACGCCTATCACTACGAGCAGTACTTC
CDR3 protein: CASSPGDAYHYEQYF

clone size: .
V gene: TRBV12-3/TRBV12-4
J gene: TRBJ1-1
D gene: .
CDR3 DNA: TGTGCCAGCACAAAGGGCAACGAAGCTTTCTTT
CDR3 protein: CASTKGNEAFF

clone size: .
V gene: TRBV27
J gene: TRBJ2-1
D gene: .
CDR3 DNA: TGTGCCAGCAGTTTGTGGATCGGGAGAGAAAGTGAGCAGTTCTTC
CDR3 protein: CASSLWIGRESEQFF

clone size: .
V gene: TRBV19
J gene: TRBJ2-3
D gene: .
CDR3 DNA: TGTGCCACCGGAGGGGACACAGATACGCAGTATTTT
CDR3 protein: CATGGDTDTQYF

clone size: .
V gene: TRBV27
J gene: TRBJ1-2
D gene: .
CDR3 DNA: TGTGCCAGCAGTTCGTCAACTCTGACAGATCTTAACTATGGCTACACCTTC
CDR3 protein: CASSSSTLTDLNYGYTF

clone size: .
V gene: TRBV19
J gene: TRBJ1-1
D gene: .
CDR3 DNA: TGTGCCAGTACCCCGCGGTCCTTTTATGACACTGAAGCTTTCTTT
CDR3 protein: CASTPRSFYDTEAFF

clone size: .
V gene: TRBV25-1
J gene: TRBJ2-2
D gene: .
CDR3 DNA: TGTGCCAGCAGTCTTGTTAAGGCCGGGGAGCTGTTTTTT
CDR3 protein: CASSLVKAGELFF

clone size: .
V gene: TRBV5-1
J gene: TRBJ2-7
D gene: .
CDR3 DNA: TGCGCCAGCAGGGGGGGAGGAACAAAGCCCTACGAGCAGTACTTC
CDR3 protein: CASRGGGTKPYEQYF

clone size: .
V gene: TRBV24-1
J gene: TRBJ2-1
D gene: .
CDR3 DNA: TGTGCCACCAGTGATCGCAGGGGCCTGCCGGACAATGAGCAGTTCTTC
CDR3 protein: CATSDRRGLPDNEQFF

clone size: .
V gene: TRBV10-3
J gene: TRBJ1-2
D gene: .
CDR3 DNA: TGTGCCATCAGTGAGACACGAGTGGGGGGCGATCGTGGCTACACCTTC
CDR3 protein: CAISETRVGGDRGYTF

clone size: once
V gene: TRBV5-1
J gene: TRBJ2-1
D gene: TRBD2
CDR3 DNA: TGCGCCAGCAGCTCGACACTAACTAGCGGGAGTAGGAATGAGCAGTTCTTC
CDR3 protein: CASSSTLTSGSRNEQFF

clone size: .
V gene: TRBV3-1/TRBV3-2
J gene: TRBJ1-5
D gene: .
CDR3 DNA: TGTGCCAGCAGCCAAGATCTTGGGGTGACTCAGCCCCAGCATTTT
CDR3 protein: CASSQDLGVTQPQHF

clone size: .
V gene: TRBV9
J gene: TRBJ1-2
D gene: TRBD1
CDR3 DNA: TGTGCCAGCAGCGCACAGACGGGACAGCTCTATGGCTACACCTTC
CDR3 protein: CASSAQTGQLYGYTF

clone size: .
V gene: TRBV13
J gene: TRBJ1-2
D gene: TRBD1
CDR3 DNA: TGTGCCAGCAGTCCTTTTCTACAAGGGACAGGCTATGGCTACACCTTC
CDR3 protein: CASSPFLQGTGYGYTF

clone size: .
V gene: TRBV5-1
J gene: TRBJ2-5
D gene: TRBD1
CDR3 DNA: TGCGCCAGCAGCTTGAGGACAGGGCGGGAGACCCAGTACTTC
CDR3 protein: CASSLRTGRETQYF

clone size: .
V gene: TRBV11-3
J gene: TRBJ2-7
D gene: TRBD2
CDR3 DNA: TGTGCCAGCAGCTTAGTTTCTAGCGGGAACTACGAGCAGTACTTC
CDR3 protein: CASSLVSSGNYEQYF

clone size: .
V gene: TRBV6-2/TRBV6-3
J gene: TRBJ1-2
D gene: .
CDR3 DNA: TGTGCCAGCAGTTTGGGGCTTACCGAGTATGGCTACACCTTC
CDR3 protein: CASSLGLTEYGYTF

clone size: once
V gene: TRBV7-2
J gene: TRBJ1-2
D gene: .
CDR3 DNA: TGTGCCAGCAGCTTAGAAACAGCCTATGGCTACACCTTC
CDR3 protein: CASSLETAYGYTF

clone size: once
V gene: TRBV15
J gene: TRBJ2-7
D gene: TRBD1
CDR3 DNA: TGTGCCACCAGCAGAGATAGTCCAGGACAGGCGAGCTCCTACGAGCAGTACTTC
CDR3 protein: CATSRDSPGQASSYEQYF

clone size: .
V gene: TRBV28
J gene: TRBJ1-1
D gene: .
CDR3 DNA: TGTGCCAGCAGTTTTAGGGGCAGAAAGAACACTGAAGCTTTCTTT
CDR3 protein: CASSFRGRKNTEAFF

clone size: .
V gene: TRBV4-1
J gene: TRBJ2-1
D gene: TRBD1
CDR3 DNA: TGCGCCAGCAGCCTTTCGACAGGGACGTTAATCGATGAGCAGTTCTTC
CDR3 protein: CASSLSTGTLIDEQFF

clone size: .
V gene: TRBV7-8
J gene: TRBJ2-7
D gene: .
CDR3 DNA: TGTGCCAGCAGTCTTGGGATTAGCGGTTCGAGCTCCTACGAGCAGTACTTC
CDR3 protein: CASSLGISGSSSYEQYF